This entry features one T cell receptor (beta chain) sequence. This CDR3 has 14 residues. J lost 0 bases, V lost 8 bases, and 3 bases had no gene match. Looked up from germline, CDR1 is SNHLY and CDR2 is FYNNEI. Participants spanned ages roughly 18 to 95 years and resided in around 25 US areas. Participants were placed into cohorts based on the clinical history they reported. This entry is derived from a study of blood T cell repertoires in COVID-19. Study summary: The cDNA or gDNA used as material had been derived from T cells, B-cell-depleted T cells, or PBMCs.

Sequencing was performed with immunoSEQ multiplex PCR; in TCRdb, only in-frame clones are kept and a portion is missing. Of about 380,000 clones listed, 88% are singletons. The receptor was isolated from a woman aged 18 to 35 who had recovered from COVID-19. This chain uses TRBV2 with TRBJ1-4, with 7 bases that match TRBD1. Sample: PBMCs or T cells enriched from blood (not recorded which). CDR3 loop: CASGGTATNEKLFF. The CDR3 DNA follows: TGTGCCAGCGGCGGGACAGCAACTAATGAAAAACTGTTTTTT.